What follows are 8 T cell receptor beta chains derived from one specimen sequenced in a study of blood T cell repertoires in COVID-19. Clones were sequenced by immunoSEQ multiplex PCR, and TCRdb holds only the in-frame ones, with some missing. The data contain about 350,000 clones, around nine tenths of them singletons. Sample: peripheral blood. The receptors originated from a woman aged 18-29 years who had recovered from COVID-19.

The count of this clone is one. This chain uses TRBV6-2 or TRBV6-3 with TRBJ2-1, with D possibly matching TRBD2 (5 bases). Germline CDR1 MNHEY, CDR2 SVGEGT. This CDR3 comprises 13 residues. The germline V and J ends were trimmed by 6 bases and 4 bases, with 10 bases remaining between them. The CDR3 sequence: CASSRGLYNEQFF. The DNA for the CDR3 is TGTGCCAGCAGCCGCGGACTTTACAATGAGCAGTTCTTC.

V and J are TRBV24-1 and TRBJ2-2, with a tentative D call TRBD1 (6 bases). Germline V gene lookup returns CDR1 KGHDR and CDR2 SFDVKD. The CDR3 is 14 residues long. The V and J ends lost 6 bases and 5 bases respectively, with 12 bases between them. CDR3 nucleotide sequence: TGTGCCACCAGTTCCAGGGGCCGGACCGGGGAGCTGTTTTTT. The encoded protein is CATSSRGRTGELFF.

The chain couples TRBV7-6 to TRBJ2-2; D perhaps matches TRBD2 (5 bases). The CDR3 is made up of 18 amino acids. In germline, CDR1 is SGHVS, CDR2 FNYEAQ. Trimming pared 1 base from V and 0 bases from J, leaving 15 bases between. In nucleotides, the CDR3 is TGTGCCAGCAGCTTAGGATCGCCGGGGATGTCGAACACCGGGGAGCTGTTTTTT. Residues: CASSLGSPGMSNTGELFF.

To note about this clone: This specimen includes other DNA sequences encoding the same CDR3. The chain employs TRBV11-2 and TRBJ1-5, with no clear D. There are 13 residues in the CDR3. V lost 0 bases to trimming and J lost 7 bases, with 7 bases between them. Germline V gives CDR1 SGHAT, CDR2 FQNNGV. CDR3: CASSLDSRQPQHF. In DNA form, the CDR3 reads TGTGCCAGCAGCTTAGACTCCAGGCAGCCCCAGCATTTT.

This chain connects TRBV15 to TRBJ2-7, with TRBD2 identical over 15 bases. The CDR3 runs 18 residues. Germline loops: CDR1 LNHNV, CDR2 YYDKDF (reference sequence). The V gene end was trimmed by 1 base and the J gene end by 6 bases; junction bases not matched to a gene: 10. The CDR3 protein is CATSRARTSGRGPSEQYV. In nucleotides, the CDR3 is TGTGCCACCAGCAGAGCCAGGACTAGCGGGAGGGGCCCCTCCGAGCAGTACGTC.

V is TRBV7-9 and J is TRBJ1-2; the D is unclear. V lost 3 bases, J lost 4 bases, and 9 bases lay in between. This CDR3 has 13 amino acids. CDR1 is SEHNR and CDR2 is FQNEAQ in the germline V gene (reference sequence). CDR3 in DNA: TGTGCCAGCAGCTTCTACCCCTCCTATGGCTACACCTTC. This encodes CASSFYPSYGYTF.

The CDR3, as DNA: TGTGCCAGCAGCTTGAGGCCGGGACAGGGAACCCCGGGGGGCTACACCTTC. It is translated as CASSLRPGQGTPGGYTF. This chain joins TRBV5-4 and TRBJ1-2; TRBD1 agrees at 9 bases. This CDR3 spans 17 amino acids. V dropped 1 base and J dropped 8; count of bases not matched to a gene: 15. CDR1 and CDR2 from the germline V gene are SGHNT and YYREEE (reference sequence).

The J gene is TRBJ1-1, the V gene TRBV19, with 11 nucleotides matching TRBD1. Trimming removed 3 bases from V and 0 bases from J; junction bases left unmatched: 6. Looked up from germline, CDR1 is LNHDA and CDR2 is SQIVND (reference sequence). This CDR3 has 17 residues. The CDR3 sequence: CASSIGTGGALNTEAFF. In DNA, the CDR3 is TGTGCCAGTAGTATCGGGACAGGGGGTGCTTTGAACACTGAAGCTTTCTTT.